Below, 13 T cell receptor beta chains from the same sample are listed, as sequenced in a study of blood T cell repertoires in COVID-19. Clones were sequenced by immunoSEQ multiplex PCR, and TCRdb holds only the in-frame ones, with some missing. The repertoire holds about 34,000 clones, with about 85% as singletons. What was sequenced was peripheral blood. The receptors shown here come from a human donor with acute or convalescent COVID-19. The donor label of this sample is uncertain.

This clone was detected a few times. This chain links TRBV18 with TRBJ2-2; 8 bases are shared with TRBD2. Per germline, CDR1 KGHSH and CDR2 LQKENI. CDR3 size: 16 residues. Losses at the gene ends were 3 bases for V and 6 bases for J; bases not matched to a gene: 9. CDR3 loop: CASSPPGTRSAGELFF. DNA of the CDR3: TGTGCCAGCTCACCCCCCGGGACTAGATCGGCCGGGGAGCTGTTTTTT.

This clone was seen a few times. This rearrangement joins TRBV29-1 to TRBJ1-3; 9 bases are shared with TRBD1. The V gene end was trimmed by 6 bases and the J gene end by 2 bases; junction bases not matched to a gene: 11. Germline V gives CDR1 SQVTM, CDR2 ANQGSEA. The CDR3 sequence is 16 residues long. Here the CDR3 DNA reads TGCAGCGTCTCCTTAGGACAGGGGTTAGCTGGAAACACCATATATTTT. This translates into CSVSLGQGLAGNTIYF.

The chain carries TRBV6-2 or TRBV6-3 and TRBJ1-2; a possible D gene is TRBD1 (5 bases). The germline CDR1 and CDR2 sequences are MNHEY and SVGEGT. Trimming left V 2 bases short and J 9 bases short, with 10 bases between. The CDR3 is 12 amino acids. CDR3 in DNA: TGTGCCAGCAGTTACGGACAAGTGAGCTACACCTTC. It translates to CASSYGQVSYTF.

The chain employs TRBV28 and TRBJ1-4, with TRBD1 as a possible D gene (5 bases). CDR1 and CDR2 (germline): MDHEN, SYDVKM. This CDR3 comprises 15 residues. Trimming pared 6 bases from V and 0 bases from J, leaving 11 bases between. CDR3 loop: CASSPGGSTNEKLFF. In nucleotides, the CDR3 is TGTGCCAGCAGCCCTGGGGGGTCAACTAATGAAAAACTGTTTTTT.

The V gene is TRBV3-1 (or the pseudogene TRBV3-2), the J gene TRBJ1-3; D remains ambiguous. Trimming pared 2 bases from V and 9 bases from J, leaving 11 bases between. The CDR3 runs to 13 residues. Germline V CDR1 and CDR2: LGHDT, YNNKEL (reference sequence). CDR3: CASSQQEGSTIYF. As DNA, the CDR3 is TGTGCCAGCAGCCAACAAGAAGGGAGCACCATATATTTT.

The chain carries TRBV7-3 and TRBJ2-7; TRBD1 agrees at 10 bases. This CDR3 comprises 15 residues. Trimming cost V 5 bases and J 2 bases; bases outside gene matches: 6. Germline lookup yields CDR1 SGHTA and CDR2 FQGTGA. The CDR3 DNA follows: TGTGCCAGCAGCCCATCCGGGACAGGGGCCTACGAGCAGTACTTC. This encodes CASSPSGTGAYEQYF.

This clone has more than one count but fewer than ten. This chain links TRBV5-1 with TRBJ2-2; 9 nucleotides match TRBD1. J lost 5 bases, V lost 3 bases, and 14 bases had no gene match. The CDR3 is made up of 18 amino acids. Germline V gives CDR1 SGHRS, CDR2 YFSETQ. The CDR3 sequence: CASSWNTQGAGQTGELFF. The CDR3 DNA reads as TGCGCCAGCAGCTGGAATACACAGGGGGCGGGCCAAACCGGGGAGCTGTTTTTT. Combining the CDR3 with reference TRBV5-1 and TRBJ2-2 gives the whole variable domain KAGVTQTPRYLIKTRGQQVTLSCSPISGHRSVSWYQQTPGQGLQFLFEYFSETQRNKGNFPGRFSGRQFSNSRSEMNVSTLELGDSALYLCASSWNTQGAGQTGELFFGEGSRLTVL.

The rearrangement joins TRBV21-1 to TRBJ1-2; the D segment call TRBD1 is taken from the table without a DNA check. TRBV21-1 is recorded as a pseudogene. The CDR3 is 15 amino acids. CDR3 residues: CASSKIGNRNYGYTF. DNA of the CDR3: TGTGCCAGCAGCAAGATTGGAAACAGAAACTATGGCTACACCTTC.

This clone was seen more than once but under ten times. The chain is built from TRBV4-2 and TRBJ1-4; D uncertain. CDR3 length: 16 amino acids. Trimming pared 0 bases from V and 8 bases from J, leaving 16 bases between. Germline V CDR1 and CDR2: LGHNA, YNFKEQ. CDR3 DNA sequence: TGTGCCAGCAGCCAAGATAATGACTACGGGTGGGAAAAACTGTTTTTT. Encoded protein: CASSQDNDYGWEKLFF.

The chain employs TRBV6-1 and TRBJ2-7; maybe TRBD1 (6 bases). The CDR3 extends over 16 amino acids. Germline CDR1 and CDR2: MNHNS and SASEGT. Trimming took 3 bases from V and 0 from J, leaving 15 bases between them. The CDR3 nucleotides read TGTGCCAGCAGTGACGTCGGACAGATGAGCTCCTACGAGCAGTACTTC. Its translation is CASSDVGQMSSYEQYF.

This rearrangement joins TRBV21-1 to TRBJ1-2; TRBD1, the table's D call, lacks a check against the DNA. TRBV21-1 corresponds to a pseudogene. The CDR3 sequence is 13 residues long. CDR3 sequence (DNA): TGTGCCAGCAGCCTGGACAAGCACTATGGCTACACCTTC. Translating it yields CASSLDKHYGYTF.

The V gene is TRBV5-5, the J gene TRBJ2-7, with D uncertain. Trimming cost V 0 bases and J 3 bases, with 13 bases left between them. CDR1 is SGHKS, CDR2 YYEKEE, per germline (reference sequence). This CDR3 comprises 15 residues. CDR3 sequence reads: CASSLGSDVRYEQYF. CDR3 nucleotide sequence: TGTGCCAGCAGCTTGGGGTCAGATGTCCGCTACGAGCAGTACTTC.

V and J are TRBV18 and TRBJ1-2; 7 positions agree with TRBD1. Germline V lookup: CDR1 KGHSH, CDR2 LQKENI. The CDR3 covers 16 residues. V trimming: 3 bases; J trimming: 4 bases; junction bases outside the gene matches: 11. The CDR3 DNA reads as TGTGCCAGCTCACCCGGGACAGCCACCCTCGGCTATGGCTACACCTTC. Its protein product is CASSPGTATLGYGYTF.